Included here is one T cell receptor beta chain sequence, with context. It may be a read error: a sequence one base away is much more abundant. Amplification of TCR alpha and beta CDR3 regions from RNA used iRepertoire nested multiplex PCR. One entry per CDR3 protein, called by TCRdb with MiXCR from the multiplex PCR reads. In the table there are around 170,000 distinct CDR3 sequences, around 40% of which are singletons. This specimen belongs to a study of glioma-infiltrating T cells. There are 14 residues in the CDR3. The germline V gene encodes CDR1 MGHRA and CDR2 YSYEKL. This chain joins TRBV4-1 and TRBJ2-3; no reliable D call. This clonotype was obtained from a human donor with low-grade glioma or glioblastoma, undergoing nonglioma brain surgery, or in good health (not recorded which). Sequencing used glioma tissue, nonneoplastic brain tissue, or PBMCs (not recorded which). The CDR3 sequence: CASRPVGGRDTKYF. The CDR3 DNA reads as TGCGCCAGCAGACCCGTCGGCGGAAGAGATACGAAGTATTTT.